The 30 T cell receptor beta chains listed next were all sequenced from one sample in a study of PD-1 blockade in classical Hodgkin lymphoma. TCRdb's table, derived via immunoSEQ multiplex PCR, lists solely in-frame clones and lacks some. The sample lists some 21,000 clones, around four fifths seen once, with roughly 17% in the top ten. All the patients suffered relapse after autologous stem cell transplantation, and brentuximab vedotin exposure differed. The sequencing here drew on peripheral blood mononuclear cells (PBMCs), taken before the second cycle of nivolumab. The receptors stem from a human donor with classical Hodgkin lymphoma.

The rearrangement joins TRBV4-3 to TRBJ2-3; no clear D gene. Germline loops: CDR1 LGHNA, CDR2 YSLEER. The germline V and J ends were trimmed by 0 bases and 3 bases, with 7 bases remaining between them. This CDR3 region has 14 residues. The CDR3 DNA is TGCGCCAGCAGCCAAGATGAGGCTACAGATACGCAGTATTTT. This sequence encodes CASSQDEATDTQYF.

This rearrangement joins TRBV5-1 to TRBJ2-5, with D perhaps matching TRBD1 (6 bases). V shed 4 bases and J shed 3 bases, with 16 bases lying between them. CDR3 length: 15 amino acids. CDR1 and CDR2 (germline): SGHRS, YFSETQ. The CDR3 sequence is CASSRAMDRKETQYF. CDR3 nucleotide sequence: TGCGCCAGCAGCAGGGCCATGGACAGAAAAGAGACCCAGTACTTC. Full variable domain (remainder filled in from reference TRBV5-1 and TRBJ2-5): KAGVTQTPRYLIKTRGQQVTLSCSPISGHRSVSWYQQTPGQGLQFLFEYFSETQRNKGNFPGRFSGRQFSNSRSEMNVSTLELGDSALYLCASSRAMDRKETQYFGPGTRLLVL.

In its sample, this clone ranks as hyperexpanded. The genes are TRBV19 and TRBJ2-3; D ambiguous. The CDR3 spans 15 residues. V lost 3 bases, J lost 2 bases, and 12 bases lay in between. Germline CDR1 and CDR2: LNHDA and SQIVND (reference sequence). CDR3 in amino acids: CASSIIIGITDTQYF. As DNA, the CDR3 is TGTGCCAGTAGTATCATCATAGGAATCACAGATACGCAGTATTTT.

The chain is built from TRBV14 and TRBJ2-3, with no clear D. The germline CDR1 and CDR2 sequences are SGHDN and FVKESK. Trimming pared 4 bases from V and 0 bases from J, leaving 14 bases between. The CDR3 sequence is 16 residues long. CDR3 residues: CASSPRSFSSTDTQYF. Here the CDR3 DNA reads TGTGCCAGCAGCCCTCGATCTTTTTCTAGCACAGATACGCAGTATTTT.

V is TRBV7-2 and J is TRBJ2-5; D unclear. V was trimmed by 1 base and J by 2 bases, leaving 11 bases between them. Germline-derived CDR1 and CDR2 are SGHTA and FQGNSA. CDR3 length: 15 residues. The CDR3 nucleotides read TGTGCCAGCAGCTTAGTCCCACTCGGGCAAGAGACCCAGTACTTC. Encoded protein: CASSLVPLGQETQYF. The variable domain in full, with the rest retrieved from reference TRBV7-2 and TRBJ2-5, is GAGVSQSPSNKVTEKGKDVELRCDPISGHTALYWYRQSLGQGLEFLIYFQGNSAPDKSGLPSDRFSAERTGGSVSTLTIQRTQQEDSAVYLCASSLVPLGQETQYFGPGTRLLVL.

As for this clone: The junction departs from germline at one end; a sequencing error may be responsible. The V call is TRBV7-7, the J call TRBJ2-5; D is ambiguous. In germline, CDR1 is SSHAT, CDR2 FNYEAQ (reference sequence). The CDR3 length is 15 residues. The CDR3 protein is CASSPNRGIKETQYF. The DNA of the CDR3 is TGTGCTAGCAGCCCGAACAGAGGCATAAAAGAGACCCAGTACTTC.

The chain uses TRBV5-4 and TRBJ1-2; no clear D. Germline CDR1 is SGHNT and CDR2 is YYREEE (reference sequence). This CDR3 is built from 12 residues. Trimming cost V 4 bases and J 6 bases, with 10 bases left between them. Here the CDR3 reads CASSPDLNGYTF. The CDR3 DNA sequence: TGTGCCAGCAGCCCAGATTTGAATGGCTACACCTTC.

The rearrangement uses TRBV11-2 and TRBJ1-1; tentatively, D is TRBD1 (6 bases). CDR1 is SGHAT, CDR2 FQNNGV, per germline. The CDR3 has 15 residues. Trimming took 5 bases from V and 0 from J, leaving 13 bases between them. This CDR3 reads CASSLGAGVNTEAFF. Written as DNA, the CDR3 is TGTGCCAGCAGCCTGGGTGCAGGGGTGAACACTGAAGCTTTCTTT.

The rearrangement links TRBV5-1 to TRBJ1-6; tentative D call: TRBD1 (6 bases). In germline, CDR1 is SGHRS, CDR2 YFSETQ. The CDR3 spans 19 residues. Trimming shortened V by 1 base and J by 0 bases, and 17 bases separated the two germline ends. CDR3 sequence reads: CASSLQGWSLDSYNSPLHF. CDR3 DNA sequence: TGCGCCAGCAGCTTGCAGGGGTGGAGTTTGGACTCCTATAATTCACCCCTCCACTTT.

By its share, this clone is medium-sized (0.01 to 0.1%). The CDR3 protein is CASSYAEGYNEQFF. In DNA, the CDR3 is TGTGCCAGCAGTTACGCGGAAGGCTACAATGAGCAGTTCTTC. This sequence joins TRBV6-5 and TRBJ2-1; D gene ambiguous. Trimming removed 2 bases from V and 3 bases from J, with 8 bases in between. The germline V gene encodes CDR1 MNHEY and CDR2 SVGAGI. The CDR3 is 14 amino acids.

The CDR3 DNA reads as TGTGCCAGCAGTGGTCAAGCCGGGACTCTGTCTCGAGATACGCAGTATTTT. It translates to CASSGQAGTLSRDTQYF. The chain joins TRBV6-4 to TRBJ2-3; maybe TRBD2 (6 bases). Trimming removed 4 bases at V and 5 bases at J, with 22 bases between. This CDR3 is built from 17 residues. CDR1 MRHNA and CDR2 SNTAGT come from the germline V gene.

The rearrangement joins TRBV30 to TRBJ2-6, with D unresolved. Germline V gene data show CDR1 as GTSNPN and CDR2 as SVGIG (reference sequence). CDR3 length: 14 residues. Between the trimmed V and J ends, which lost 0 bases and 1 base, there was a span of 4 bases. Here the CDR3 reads CAWSVGSGANVLTF. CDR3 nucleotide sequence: TGTGCCTGGAGTGTGGGTTCTGGGGCCAACGTCCTGACTTTC.

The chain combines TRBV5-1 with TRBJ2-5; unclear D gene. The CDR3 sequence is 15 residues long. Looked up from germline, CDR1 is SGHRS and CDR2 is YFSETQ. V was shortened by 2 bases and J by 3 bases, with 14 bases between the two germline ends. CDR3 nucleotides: TGCGCCAGCAGCTTATATCAGACCGAAAAAGAGACCCAGTACTTC. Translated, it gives CASSLYQTEKETQYF.

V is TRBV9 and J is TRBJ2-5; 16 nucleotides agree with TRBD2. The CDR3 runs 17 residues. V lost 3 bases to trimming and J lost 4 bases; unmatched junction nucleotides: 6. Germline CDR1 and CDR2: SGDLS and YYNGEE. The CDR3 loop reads CASSAGTSGRATETQYF. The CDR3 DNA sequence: TGTGCCAGCAGCGCCGGGACTAGCGGGAGGGCCACAGAGACCCAGTACTTC.

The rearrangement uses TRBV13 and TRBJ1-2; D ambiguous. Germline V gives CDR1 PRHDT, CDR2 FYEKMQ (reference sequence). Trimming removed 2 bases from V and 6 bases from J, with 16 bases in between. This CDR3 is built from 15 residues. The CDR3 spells CASSLSGWQRDGYTF. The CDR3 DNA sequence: TGTGCCAGCAGCTTAAGTGGGTGGCAGAGGGATGGCTACACCTTC.

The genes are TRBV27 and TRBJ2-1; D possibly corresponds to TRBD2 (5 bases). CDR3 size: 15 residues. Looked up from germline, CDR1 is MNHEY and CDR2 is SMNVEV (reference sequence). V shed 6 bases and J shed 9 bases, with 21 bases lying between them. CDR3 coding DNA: TGTGCCAGCAGATCCCCGGGCGCGGGTGTTGCTGAGCAGTTCTTC. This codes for CASRSPGAGVAEQFF.

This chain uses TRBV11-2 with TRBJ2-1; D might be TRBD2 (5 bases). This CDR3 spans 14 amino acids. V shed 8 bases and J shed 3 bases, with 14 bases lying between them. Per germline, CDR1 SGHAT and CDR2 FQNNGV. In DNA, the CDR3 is TGTGCCAGCCGACCCTTCGGGGTCTACAATGAGCAGTTCTTC. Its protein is CASRPFGVYNEQFF.

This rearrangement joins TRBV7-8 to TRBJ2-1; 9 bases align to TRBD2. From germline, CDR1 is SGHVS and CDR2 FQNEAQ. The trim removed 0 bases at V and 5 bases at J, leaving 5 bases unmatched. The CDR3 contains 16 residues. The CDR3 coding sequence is TGTGCCAGCAGCTTAGCGTTCCAGCGGGGGGACAATGAGCAGTTCTTC. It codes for CASSLAFQRGDNEQFF.

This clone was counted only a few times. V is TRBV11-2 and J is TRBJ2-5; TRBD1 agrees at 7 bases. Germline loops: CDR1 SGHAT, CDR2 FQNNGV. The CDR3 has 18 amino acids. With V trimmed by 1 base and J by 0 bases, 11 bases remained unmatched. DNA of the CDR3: TGTGCCAGCAGCTTAGTCCCACCCAGCAGGGGGTACCAAGAGACCCAGTACTTC. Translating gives CASSLVPPSRGYQETQYF.

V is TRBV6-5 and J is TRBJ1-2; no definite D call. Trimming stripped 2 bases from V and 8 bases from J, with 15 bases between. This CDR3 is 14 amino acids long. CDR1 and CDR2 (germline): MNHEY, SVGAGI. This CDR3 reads CASSYRGLRGGYTF. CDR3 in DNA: TGTGCCAGCAGTTACAGAGGTTTACGAGGCGGCTACACCTTC.

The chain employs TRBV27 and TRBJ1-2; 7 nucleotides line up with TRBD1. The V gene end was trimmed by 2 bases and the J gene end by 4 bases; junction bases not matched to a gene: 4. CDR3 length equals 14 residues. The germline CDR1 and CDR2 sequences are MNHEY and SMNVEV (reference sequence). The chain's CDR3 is CASSLGGQFYGYTF. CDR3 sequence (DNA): TGTGCCAGCAGTTTAGGGGGACAGTTCTATGGCTACACCTTC.

CDR3 nucleotide sequence: TGCGCCAGCAGCACACAGGGGGGAGATGGCTACACCTTC. Amino acids: CASSTQGGDGYTF. V usage is TRBV4-1 and J usage is TRBJ1-2; 8 bases agree with TRBD1. This CDR3 comprises 13 residues. The germline gives CDR1 MGHRA, CDR2 YSYEKL. Germline trimming cut 5 bases from V and 6 bases from J; bases unmatched to any gene: 5.

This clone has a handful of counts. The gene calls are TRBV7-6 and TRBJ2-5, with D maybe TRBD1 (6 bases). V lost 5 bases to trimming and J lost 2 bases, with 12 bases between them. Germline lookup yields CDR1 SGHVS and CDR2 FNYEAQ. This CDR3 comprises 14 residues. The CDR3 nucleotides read TGTGCCAGCAGCCCTAGGGGGTCGCAAGAGACCCAGTACTTC. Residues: CASSPRGSQETQYF.

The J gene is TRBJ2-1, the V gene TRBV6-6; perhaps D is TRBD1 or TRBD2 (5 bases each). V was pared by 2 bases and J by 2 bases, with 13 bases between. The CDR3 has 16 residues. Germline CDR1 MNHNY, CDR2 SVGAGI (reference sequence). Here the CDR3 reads CASSYGTGATYNEQFF. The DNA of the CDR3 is TGTGCCAGCAGTTACGGGACCGGGGCGACCTACAATGAGCAGTTCTTC.

Here the CDR3 reads CASSPGRVQETQYF. The CDR3 DNA reads TGTGCCAGCAGCCCAGGTAGAGTCCAAGAGACCCAGTACTTC. This chain links TRBV7-9 with TRBJ2-5; D not resolved. Trimming took off 5 bases at V and 1 base at J, with 11 bases between the two ends. The germline V gene has CDR1 SEHNR and CDR2 FQNEAQ (reference sequence). The CDR3 is made up of 14 amino acids.

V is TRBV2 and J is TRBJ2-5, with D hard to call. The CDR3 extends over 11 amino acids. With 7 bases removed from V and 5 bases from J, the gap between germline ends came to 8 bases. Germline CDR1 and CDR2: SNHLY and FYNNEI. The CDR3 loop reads CASTLTETQYF. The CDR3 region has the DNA TGTGCCAGCACCCTCACGGAGACCCAGTACTTC.

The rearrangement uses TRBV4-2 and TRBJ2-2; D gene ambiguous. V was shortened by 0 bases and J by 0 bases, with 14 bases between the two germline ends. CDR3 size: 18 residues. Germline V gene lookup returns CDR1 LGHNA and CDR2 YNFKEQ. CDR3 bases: TGTGCCAGCAGCCAAGAAGGCTTATGGCTCACGAACACCGGGGAGCTGTTTTTT. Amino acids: CASSQEGLWLTNTGELFF.

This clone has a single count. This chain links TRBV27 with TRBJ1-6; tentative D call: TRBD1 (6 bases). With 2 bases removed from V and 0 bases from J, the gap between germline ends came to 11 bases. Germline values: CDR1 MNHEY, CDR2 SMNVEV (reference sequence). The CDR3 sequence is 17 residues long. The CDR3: CASSLTTGSSYNSPLHF. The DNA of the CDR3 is TGTGCCAGCAGTTTAACCACAGGGAGCTCCTATAATTCACCCCTCCACTTT.

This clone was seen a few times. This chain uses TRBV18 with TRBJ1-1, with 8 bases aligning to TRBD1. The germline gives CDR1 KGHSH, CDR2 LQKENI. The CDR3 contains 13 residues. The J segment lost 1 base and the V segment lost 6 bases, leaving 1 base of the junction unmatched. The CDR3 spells CASSGQGNTEAFF. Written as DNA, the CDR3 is TGTGCCAGCTCCGGACAGGGGAACACTGAAGCTTTCTTT.

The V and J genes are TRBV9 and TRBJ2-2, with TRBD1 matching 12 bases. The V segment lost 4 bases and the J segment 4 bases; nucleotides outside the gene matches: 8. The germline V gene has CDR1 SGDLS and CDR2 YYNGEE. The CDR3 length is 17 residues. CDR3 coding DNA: TGTGCCAGCAGCTCAAGAGGGACAGGGGGCAGCACCGGGGAGCTGTTTTTT. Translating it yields CASSSRGTGGSTGELFF.